Below, 18 T cell receptor beta chains from the same sample are listed, as sequenced in a study of blood T cell repertoires in COVID-19. This table comes from immunoSEQ multiplex PCR, and its TCRdb copy is limited to in-frame clones, with some not included. The table lists 200,000 to 300,000 clones, just under 85% of them singletons. The sample was peripheral blood. The receptors were gathered from a woman aged 80 or over with acute or convalescent COVID-19.

This clone came up once. V gene TRBV18 combines with J gene TRBJ2-7, with a possible D match to TRBD1 (6 bases). The ends were cut back, 4 bases at V and 4 bases at J, with 8 bases in the middle. The germline gives CDR1 KGHSH, CDR2 LQKENI. The length of the CDR3 is 12 residues. CDR3 bases: TGTGCCAGCTCACAAGGGGGTTACGAGCAGTACTTC. The encoded protein is CASSQGGYEQYF.

This chain uses TRBV15 with TRBJ1-1, with D tentatively TRBD1 (6 bases). The germline V and J ends were trimmed by 2 bases and 6 bases, with 16 bases remaining between them. The length of the CDR3 is 15 residues. The V gene's germline CDR1 is LNHNV and CDR2 YYDKDF (reference sequence). Here the CDR3 reads CATSRKQGLGAEAFF. The DNA of the CDR3 is TGTGCCACCAGCAGAAAACAGGGTTTGGGCGCTGAAGCTTTCTTT. The full variable domain, with the rest looked up from reference TRBV15 and TRBJ1-1, is DAMVIQNPRYQVTQFGKPVTLSCSQTLNHNVMYWYQQKSSQAPKLLFHYYDKDFNNEADTPDNFQSRRPNTSFCFLDIRSPGLGDTAMYLCATSRKQGLGAEAFFGQGTRLTVV.

The genes are TRBV28 and TRBJ2-2, with 10 nucleotides matching TRBD2. The V segment lost 6 bases and the J segment 7 bases; nucleotides outside the gene matches: 8. In germline, CDR1 is MDHEN, CDR2 SYDVKM. The CDR3 sequence is 15 residues long. The CDR3 reads CASSLLAGQSGELFF. DNA for the CDR3: TGTGCCAGCAGCCTACTAGCGGGACAGAGCGGGGAGCTGTTTTTT.

This clone was observed a few times. The chain uses TRBV19 and TRBJ1-1, with a tentative D call TRBD1 (6 bases). This CDR3 has 13 residues. Germline V lookup: CDR1 LNHDA, CDR2 SQIVND (reference sequence). The V and J ends lost 7 bases and 7 bases respectively, with 16 bases between them. CDR3 residues: CASKDSLRNEAFF. DNA of the CDR3: TGTGCCAGTAAGGACAGCCTGCGGAATGAAGCTTTCTTT.

The genes are TRBV5-8 and TRBJ2-5; 8 bases align to TRBD2. Losses at the gene ends were 4 bases for V and 5 bases for J; bases not matched to a gene: 4. The CDR3 contains 13 residues. Germline assignment: CDR1 SGHTS and CDR2 YDEGEE. CDR3 DNA sequence: TGTGCCAGCAGCGCGGGACTAGACGAGACCCAGTACTTC. It specifies CASSAGLDETQYF.

This clone has only one observation. The chain uses TRBV28 and TRBJ1-1, with D possibly matching TRBD1 (6 bases). Germline V CDR1 and CDR2: MDHEN, SYDVKM. The V gene lost 2 bases and the J gene lost 4 bases, with 14 bases spanning the gap. The CDR3 length is 15 residues. CDR3 coding DNA: TGTGCCAGCAGTTTACCCAACAGGGAGGGCACTGAAGCTTTCTTT. Residues: CASSLPNREGTEAFF.

The chain links TRBV6-6 to TRBJ1-1, with TRBD1 as a possible D gene (6 bases). V lost 5 bases, J lost 4 bases, and 14 bases lay in between. Germline CDR1 is MNHNY and CDR2 is SVGAGI (reference sequence). The CDR3 has 14 amino acids. The CDR3 here is CASSRQVGFTEAFF. DNA for the CDR3: TGTGCCAGCAGTAGACAGGTCGGCTTCACTGAAGCTTTCTTT.

The V call is TRBV7-9, the J call TRBJ1-6; D is perhaps TRBD1 (5 bases). With 1 base removed from V and 8 bases from J, the gap between germline ends came to 12 bases. CDR3 length equals 15 residues. Germline V gene sequence: CDR1 SEHNR, CDR2 FQNEAQ (reference sequence). CDR3 amino acids: CASSLGQSDDSPLHF. CDR3 nucleotides: TGTGCCAGCAGCTTAGGACAGTCCGATGATTCACCCCTCCACTTT.

The V and J genes are TRBV2 and TRBJ2-5; the D is unclear. Trimming removed 8 bases at V and 4 bases at J, with 14 bases between. From germline, CDR1 is SNHLY and CDR2 FYNNEI. CDR3 length: 13 residues. This CDR3 is CASGGVVRETQYF. As DNA, the CDR3 is TGTGCCAGCGGTGGTGTAGTGAGAGAGACCCAGTACTTC.

CDR3 region: CASRLTGGSEAFF. As DNA, the CDR3 is TGTGCCAGCCGACTTACAGGGGGGTCTGAAGCTTTCTTT. The chain uses TRBV27 and TRBJ1-1, with 8 nucleotides matching TRBD1. The CDR3 spans 13 residues. The V segment lost 8 bases and the J segment 6 bases; nucleotides outside the gene matches: 8. Germline CDR1 reads MNHEY; CDR2 reads SMNVEV (reference sequence).

This sequence joins TRBV30 and TRBJ1-5, with D perhaps TRBD1 (6 bases). The germline V gene encodes CDR1 GTSNPN and CDR2 SVGIG (reference sequence). The CDR3 contains 14 residues. Deletions cut 2 bases from V and 5 bases from J, with 13 bases between. This chain's CDR3 is CAWSNRDNDQPQHF. DNA of the CDR3: TGTGCCTGGAGTAACCGGGACAACGATCAGCCCCAGCATTTT.

The chain recombines TRBV21-1 with TRBJ2-3; TRBD1 is the table's D call, not checked against the DNA. TRBV21-1 is deemed a pseudogene. The CDR3 loop spans 17 amino acids. Here the CDR3 reads CASSNHRESRVTDTQYF. The CDR3 DNA is TGTGCCAGCAGCAATCACAGGGAATCCAGGGTCACAGATACGCAGTATTTT.

Only one count was recorded for this clone. J is TRBJ1-1 and V is TRBV12-3 or TRBV12-4; no firm D call. The CDR3 is made up of 12 amino acids. Between the trimmed V and J ends, which lost 4 bases and 10 bases, there was a span of 13 bases. The CDR3 nucleotides are TGTGCCAGCAGTTCGTCTGGGGAGGTAGCTTTCTTT. This encodes CASSSSGEVAFF.

In this sample, this clone turned up a few times. This chain connects TRBV9 to TRBJ2-7, with 9 bases that match TRBD2. Germline V gene sequence: CDR1 SGDLS, CDR2 YYNGEE. CDR3 length equals 14 residues. V trimming: 4 bases; J trimming: 5 bases; junction bases outside the gene matches: 7. CDR3 nucleotide sequence: TGTGCCAGCAGCCCGGGCGGGGGGGCCCACGAGCAGTACTTC. Translation gives CASSPGGGAHEQYF.

The chain uses TRBV20-1 and TRBJ2-7, with D perhaps TRBD2 (5 bases). This CDR3 has 11 residues. The germline CDR1 and CDR2 sequences are DFQATT and SNEGSKA (reference sequence). Between the trimmed V and J ends, which lost 5 bases and 10 bases, there was a span of 15 bases. The CDR3 bases are TGCAGTGCTCTTTCGCCTGCGGGTCAGTACTTC. Protein sequence: CSALSPAGQYF.

The V call is TRBV27, the J call TRBJ2-4; D unclear. The CDR3 is 11 amino acids. V gave up 6 bases and J gave up 7 bases, with 7 bases separating them. The germline V gene has CDR1 MNHEY and CDR2 SMNVEV (reference sequence). CDR3 amino acids: CASSYLNIQYF. CDR3 DNA sequence: TGTGCCAGCAGCTACCTGAACATTCAGTACTTC.

The V call is TRBV29-1, the J call TRBJ2-7; 8 bases match TRBD1. Trimming cost V 6 bases and J 2 bases; bases outside gene matches: 3. The CDR3 contains 12 residues. Germline V CDR1 and CDR2: SQVTM, ANQGSEA. The CDR3 sequence is CSVATGAYEQYF. The CDR3 nucleotides read TGCAGCGTGGCGACAGGGGCCTACGAGCAGTACTTC.

This rearrangement joins TRBV7-2 to TRBJ1-3, with TRBD1 matching over 8 bases. There are 16 residues in the CDR3. J lost 2 bases, V lost 5 bases, and 8 bases had no gene match. Germline CDR1 and CDR2: SGHTA and FQGNSA. Here the CDR3 reads CASSGGQAETGNTIYF. Here the CDR3 DNA reads TGTGCCAGCAGCGGGGGACAGGCAGAAACTGGAAACACCATATATTTT.